The TCR beta chain described here comes from a study of post-analysis software for immune sequencing data. Findings and caveats of the study: People with multiple sclerosis had a significantly lower normalized Chao1 diversity than controls did. Patients used roughly five TRBV segments, including TRBV5-6, TRBV5-1 and TRBV20-1, more often than controls.

cDNA libraries of TCR beta carried unique molecular identifiers. MiXCR, applied by TCRdb to the PCR reads, yields one record per CDR3 protein. This table holds approximately 630,000 distinct CDR3 sequences, approximately 60% found once. About this clonotype itself: Antigen unknown.

Trimming pared 3 bases from V and 8 bases from J, leaving 15 bases between. The CDR3 runs 14 residues. This clonotype was sampled from a girl aged 2-9 years with multiple sclerosis. Sequenced input: blood. This chain links TRBV12-3 or TRBV12-4 with TRBJ2-3, with D unclear. The CDR3 here is CASSFPPFGVTQYF. The CDR3 nucleotides read TGTGCCAGCAGTTTCCCCCCATTTGGCGTTACGCAGTATTTT.